The following is a T cell receptor beta chain sequence with its context. TCRdb's table, derived via immunoSEQ multiplex PCR, lists solely in-frame clones and lacks some. The data show fewer than 120,000 clones, roughly four fifths seen once. The data were obtained in a study of T cell responses to AZD1222 COVID-19 vaccine. Trimming removed 6 bases from V and 1 base from J; junction bases left unmatched: 7. The germline V gene encodes CDR1 SEHNR and CDR2 FQNEAQ (reference sequence). The CDR3 is 16 residues long. The TCR originated in an adult in good health. The sequencing here drew on peripheral blood, taken on day 0 of AZD1222 vaccination. The chain links TRBV7-9 to TRBJ1-1; 11 bases match TRBD1. CDR3 DNA sequence: TGTGCCAGCAGATCTGGACAGGGGGCGAGGAACACTGAAGCTTTCTTT. Encoded protein: CASRSGQGARNTEAFF.